These T cell receptor beta chains were read from a single sample in a study of blood T cell repertoires in COVID-19. This table comes from immunoSEQ multiplex PCR, and its TCRdb copy is limited to in-frame clones, with some not included. The sample has roughly 280,000 clones, about 85% seen once. The source material was PBMCs or T cells enriched from blood (not recorded which). These receptors originate from a woman in her forties or fifties who had recovered from COVID-19. The CDR3 runs from the conserved cysteine through the conserved F or W. The D gene is left open where the match is weak. A clone size is listed for some rows: how often the clone was seen (once, few, many), or a class if it is expanded.

D: TRBD2; V: TRBV29-1; J: TRBJ2-5; size: NA; CDR3: CSVVTSGQETQYF; DNA: TGCAGCGTTGTAACTAGCGGCCAAGAGACCCAGTACTTC
D: TRBD1; V: TRBV19; J: TRBJ1-4; size: NA; CDR3: CASSPSRDRGSREKLFF; DNA: TGTGCCAGTAGTCCGTCCCGGGACAGGGGTTCTCGTGAAAAACTGTTTTTT
D: TRBD2; V: TRBV13; J: TRBJ2-1; size: NA; CDR3: CASSPREREGPGDNEQFF; DNA: TGTGCCAGCAGCCCGAGGGAGCGGGAGGGTCCGGGGGACAATGAGCAGTTCTTC
D: NA; V: TRBV28; J: TRBJ1-4; size: NA; CDR3: CASRGRLTNEKLFF; DNA: TGTGCCAGCAGGGGGAGGTTAACTAATGAAAAACTGTTTTTT
D: NA; V: TRBV7-6; J: TRBJ2-1; size: NA; CDR3: CASSLMGQTYNEQFF; DNA: TGTGCCAGCAGCTTAATGGGACAAACCTACAATGAGCAGTTCTTC
D: NA; V: TRBV4-1; J: TRBJ1-1; size: NA; CDR3: CASSQDRGTWNTEAFF; DNA: TGCGCCAGCAGCCAAGATCGCGGAACTTGGAACACTGAAGCTTTCTTT
D: NA; V: TRBV19; J: TRBJ1-1; size: NA; CDR3: CASKDSRNTEAFF; DNA: TGTGCCAGTAAGGACAGCCGGAACACTGAAGCTTTCTTT
D: NA; V: TRBV30; J: TRBJ1-5; size: NA; CDR3: CAWSVGQLNQPQHF; DNA: TGTGCCTGGAGTGTCGGACAGCTTAATCAGCCCCAGCATTTT
D: NA; V: TRBV5-6; J: TRBJ1-1; size: NA; CDR3: CASSLGGVTEAFF; DNA: TGTGCCAGCAGCTTGGGGGGGGTCACTGAAGCTTTCTTT
D: NA; V: TRBV5-6; J: TRBJ2-1; size: NA; CDR3: CASSLQYNEQFF; DNA: TGTGCCAGCAGCTTGCAGTACAATGAGCAGTTCTTC
D: TRBD1; V: TRBV4-2; J: TRBJ1-2; size: NA; CDR3: CASSPGQGNNYGYTF; DNA: TGTGCCAGCAGCCCCGGACAGGGAAATAACTATGGCTACACCTTC
D: NA; V: TRBV15; J: TRBJ1-5; size: few; CDR3: CATSRDSASGSQPQHF; DNA: TGTGCCACCAGCAGAGATTCGGCCTCAGGGTCTCAGCCCCAGCATTTT
D: NA; V: TRBV5-1; J: TRBJ1-6; size: NA; CDR3: CASSSTGANSPLHF; DNA: TGCGCCAGCAGCTCGACAGGAGCTAATTCACCCCTCCACTTT
D: TRBD2; V: TRBV4-2; J: TRBJ2-1; size: NA; CDR3: CASSQLPTSGGDNEQFF; DNA: TGTGCCAGCAGCCAGCTACCGACTAGCGGGGGGGACAATGAGCAGTTCTTC
D: TRBD2; V: TRBV15; J: TRBJ2-7; size: NA; CDR3: CATSRLAGGSYEQYF; DNA: TGTGCCACCAGCAGACTAGCGGGAGGCTCCTACGAGCAGTACTTC
D: TRBD1; V: TRBV27; J: TRBJ1-2; size: NA; CDR3: CASSRSGQGFYGYTF; DNA: TGTGCCAGCAGTCGGTCGGGACAGGGGTTCTATGGCTACACCTTC
D: NA; V: TRBV20-1; J: TRBJ1-2; size: NA; CDR3: CSASYSGGLFYTF; DNA: TGCAGTGCTAGTTACTCGGGGGGGCTTTTCTACACCTTC
D: NA; V: TRBV6-6; J: TRBJ2-2; size: NA; CDR3: CASSYSRGTGELFF; DNA: TGTGCCAGCAGTTACTCGAGGGGGACCGGGGAGCTGTTTTTT
D: NA; V: TRBV7-9; J: TRBJ1-5; size: NA; CDR3: CASSSDSVDQPQHF; DNA: TGTGCCAGCAGCTCCGACTCGGTAGACCAGCCCCAGCATTTT
D: TRBD2; V: TRBV9; J: TRBJ2-3; size: NA; CDR3: CASSVAGGPVDTQYF; DNA: TGTGCCAGCAGCGTAGCGGGAGGGCCGGTAGATACGCAGTATTTT
D: TRBD1; V: TRBV11-2; J: TRBJ1-4; size: few; CDR3: CASSLYLTGRNEKLFF; DNA: TGTGCCAGCAGCTTATATCTGACAGGGCGCAATGAAAAACTGTTTTTT